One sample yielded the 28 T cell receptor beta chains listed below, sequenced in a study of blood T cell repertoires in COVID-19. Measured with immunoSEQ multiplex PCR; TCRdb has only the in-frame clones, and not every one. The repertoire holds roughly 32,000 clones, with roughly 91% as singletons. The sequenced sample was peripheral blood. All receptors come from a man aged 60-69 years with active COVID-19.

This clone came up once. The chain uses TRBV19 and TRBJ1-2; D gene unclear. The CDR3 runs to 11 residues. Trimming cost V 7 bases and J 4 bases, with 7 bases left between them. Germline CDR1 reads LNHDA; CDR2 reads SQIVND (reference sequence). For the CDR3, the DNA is TGTGCCAGTACCAACTTCTATGGCTACACCTTC. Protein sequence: CASTNFYGYTF.

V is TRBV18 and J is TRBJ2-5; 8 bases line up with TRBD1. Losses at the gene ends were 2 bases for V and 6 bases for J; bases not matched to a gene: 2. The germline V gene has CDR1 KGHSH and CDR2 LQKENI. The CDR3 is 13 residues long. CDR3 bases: TGTGCCAGCTCACCAGGACAGGGAAAGACCCAGTACTTC. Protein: CASSPGQGKTQYF.

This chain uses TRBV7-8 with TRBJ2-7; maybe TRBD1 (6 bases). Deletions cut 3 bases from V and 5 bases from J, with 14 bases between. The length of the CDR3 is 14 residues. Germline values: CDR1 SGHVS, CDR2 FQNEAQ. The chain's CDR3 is CASSFTGRIDEQYF. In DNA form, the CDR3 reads TGTGCCAGCAGCTTCACAGGGCGGATTGACGAGCAGTACTTC.

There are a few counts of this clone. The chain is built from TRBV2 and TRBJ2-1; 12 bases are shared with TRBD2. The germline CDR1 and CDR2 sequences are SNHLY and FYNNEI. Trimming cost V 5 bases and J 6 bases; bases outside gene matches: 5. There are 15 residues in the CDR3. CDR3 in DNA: TGTGCCAGCAGTTGGACTAGCGGGGCCTCCAATGAGCAGTTCTTC. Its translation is CASSWTSGASNEQFF.

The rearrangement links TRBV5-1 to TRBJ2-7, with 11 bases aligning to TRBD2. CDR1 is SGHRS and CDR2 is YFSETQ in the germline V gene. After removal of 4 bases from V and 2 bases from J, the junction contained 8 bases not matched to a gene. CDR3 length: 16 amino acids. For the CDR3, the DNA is TGCGCCAGCAGCCCACCTGGACTAGCGGGCACCTACGAGCAGTACTTC. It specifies CASSPPGLAGTYEQYF.

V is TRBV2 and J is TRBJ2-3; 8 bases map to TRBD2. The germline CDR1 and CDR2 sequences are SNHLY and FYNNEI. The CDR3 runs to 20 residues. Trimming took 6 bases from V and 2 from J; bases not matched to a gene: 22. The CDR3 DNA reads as TGTGCCAGCAGATACCCACATAACCGGGGACCAGCGGGAGCCACAGATACGCAGTATTTT. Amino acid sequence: CASRYPHNRGPAGATDTQYF.

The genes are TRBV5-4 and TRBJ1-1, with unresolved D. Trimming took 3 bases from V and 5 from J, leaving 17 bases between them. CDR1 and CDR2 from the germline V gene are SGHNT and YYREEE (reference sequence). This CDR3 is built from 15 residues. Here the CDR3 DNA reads TGTGCCAGCAGCTCGTCCTTGGAGGTTGGTACTGAAGCTTTCTTT. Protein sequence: CASSSSLEVGTEAFF.

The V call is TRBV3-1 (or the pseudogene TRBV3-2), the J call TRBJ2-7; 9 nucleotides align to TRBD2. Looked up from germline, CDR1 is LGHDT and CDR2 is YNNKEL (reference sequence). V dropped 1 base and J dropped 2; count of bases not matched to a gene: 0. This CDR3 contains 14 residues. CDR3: CASSQASGAYEQYF. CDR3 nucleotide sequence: TGTGCCAGCAGCCAAGCTAGCGGGGCCTACGAGCAGTACTTC.

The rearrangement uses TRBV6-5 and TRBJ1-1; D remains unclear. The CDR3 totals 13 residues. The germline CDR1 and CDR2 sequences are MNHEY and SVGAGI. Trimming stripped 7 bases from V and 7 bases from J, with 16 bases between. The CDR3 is CASTPTRRGEAFF. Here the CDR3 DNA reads TGTGCCAGCACCCCGACCCGGCGGGGTGAAGCTTTCTTT.

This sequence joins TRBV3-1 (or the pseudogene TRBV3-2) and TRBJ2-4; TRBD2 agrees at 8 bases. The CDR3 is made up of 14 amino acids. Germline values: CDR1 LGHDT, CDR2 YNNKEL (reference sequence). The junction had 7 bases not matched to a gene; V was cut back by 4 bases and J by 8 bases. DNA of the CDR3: TGTGCCAGCAGCCCCGGGACCGGGAGGGACATTCAGTACTTC. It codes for CASSPGTGRDIQYF.

CDR3 bases: TGTGCCAGCAGAAAACCAGGGATGAACACTGAAGCTTTCTTT. The encoded protein is CASRKPGMNTEAFF. This rearrangement joins TRBV6-5 to TRBJ1-1; tentative D call: TRBD1 (5 bases). The V and J ends lost 6 bases and 0 bases respectively, with 11 bases between them. Per the germline V gene, CDR1 is MNHEY and CDR2 is SVGAGI. This CDR3 comprises 14 residues.

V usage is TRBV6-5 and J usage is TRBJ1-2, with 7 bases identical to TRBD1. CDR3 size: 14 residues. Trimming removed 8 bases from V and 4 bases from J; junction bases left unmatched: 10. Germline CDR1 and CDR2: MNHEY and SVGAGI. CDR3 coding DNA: TGTGCCAGCGATCCCCCGGGACAGTTCTATGGCTACACCTTC. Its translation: CASDPPGQFYGYTF.

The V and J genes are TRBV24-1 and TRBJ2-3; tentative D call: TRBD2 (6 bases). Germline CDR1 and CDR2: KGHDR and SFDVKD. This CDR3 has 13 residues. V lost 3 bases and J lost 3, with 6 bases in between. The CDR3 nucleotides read TGTGCCACCAGTGATGCGGGAACAGATACGCAGTATTTT. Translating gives CATSDAGTDTQYF.

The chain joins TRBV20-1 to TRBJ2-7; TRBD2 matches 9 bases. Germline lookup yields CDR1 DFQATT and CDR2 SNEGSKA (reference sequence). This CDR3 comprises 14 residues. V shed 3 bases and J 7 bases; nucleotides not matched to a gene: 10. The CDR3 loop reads CSASAVAGDREQYF. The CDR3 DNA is TGCAGTGCTAGTGCGGTAGCGGGAGACAGGGAGCAGTACTTC.

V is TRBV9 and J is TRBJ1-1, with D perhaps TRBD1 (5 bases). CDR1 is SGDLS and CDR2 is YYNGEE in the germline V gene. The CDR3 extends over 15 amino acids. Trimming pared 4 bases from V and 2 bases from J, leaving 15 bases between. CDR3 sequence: CASSSMRGPNTEAFF. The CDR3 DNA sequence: TGTGCCAGCAGCTCCATGCGGGGACCCAACACTGAAGCTTTCTTT.

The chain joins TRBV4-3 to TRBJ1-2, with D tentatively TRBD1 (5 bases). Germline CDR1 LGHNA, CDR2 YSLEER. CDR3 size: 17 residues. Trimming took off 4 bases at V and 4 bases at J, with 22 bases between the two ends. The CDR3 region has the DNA TGCGCCAGCAGCCCTGGAGCCGGGACGGGGGATTTCTATGGCTACACCTTC. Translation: CASSPGAGTGDFYGYTF.

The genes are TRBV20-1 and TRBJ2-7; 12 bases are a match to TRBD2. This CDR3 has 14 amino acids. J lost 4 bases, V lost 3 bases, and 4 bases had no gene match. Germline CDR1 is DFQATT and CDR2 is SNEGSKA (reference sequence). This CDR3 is CSASLAGGRYEQYF. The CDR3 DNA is TGCAGTGCTAGTCTAGCGGGGGGGAGGTACGAGCAGTACTTC.

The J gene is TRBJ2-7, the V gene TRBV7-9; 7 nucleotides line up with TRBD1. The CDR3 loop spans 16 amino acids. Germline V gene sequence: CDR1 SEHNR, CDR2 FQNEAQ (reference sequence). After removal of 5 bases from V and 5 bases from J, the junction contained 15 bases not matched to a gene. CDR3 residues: CASSLNTGAMLDEQYF. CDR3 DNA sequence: TGTGCCAGCAGCCTCAATACAGGGGCGATGCTGGACGAGCAGTACTTC.

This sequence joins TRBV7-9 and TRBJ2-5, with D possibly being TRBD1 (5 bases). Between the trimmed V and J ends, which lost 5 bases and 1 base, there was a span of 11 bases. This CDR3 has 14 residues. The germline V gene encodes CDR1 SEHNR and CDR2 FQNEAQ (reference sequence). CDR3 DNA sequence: TGTGCCAGCAGCCCTAGGGGCTCCCAAGAGACCCAGTACTTC. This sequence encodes CASSPRGSQETQYF. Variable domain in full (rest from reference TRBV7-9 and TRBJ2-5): DTGVSQNPRHKITKRGQNVTFRCDPISEHNRLYWYRQTLGQGPEFLTYFQNEAQLEKSRLLSDRFSAERPKGSFSTLEIQRTEQGDSAMYLCASSPRGSQETQYFGPGTRLLVL.

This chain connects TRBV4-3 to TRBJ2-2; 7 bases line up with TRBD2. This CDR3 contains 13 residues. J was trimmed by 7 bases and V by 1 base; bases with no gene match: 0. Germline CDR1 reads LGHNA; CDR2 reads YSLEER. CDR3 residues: CASSQGEGGELFF. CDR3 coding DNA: TGCGCCAGCAGCCAAGGGGAGGGCGGGGAGCTGTTTTTT.

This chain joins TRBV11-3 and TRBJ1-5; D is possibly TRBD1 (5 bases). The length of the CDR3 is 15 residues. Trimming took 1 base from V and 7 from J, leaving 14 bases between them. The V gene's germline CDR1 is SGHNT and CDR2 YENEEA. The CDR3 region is CASSLVGGERQPQHF. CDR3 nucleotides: TGTGCCAGCAGCTTAGTCGGGGGTGAGAGGCAGCCCCAGCATTTT.

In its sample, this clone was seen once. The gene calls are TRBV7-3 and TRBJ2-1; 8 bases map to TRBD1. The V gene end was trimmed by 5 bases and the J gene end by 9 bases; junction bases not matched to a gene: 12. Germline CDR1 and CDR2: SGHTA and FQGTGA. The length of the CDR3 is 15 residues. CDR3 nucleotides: TGTGCCAGCAGCCTCGGCAGGGGGCGCGTCGGTGAGCAGTTCTTC. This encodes CASSLGRGRVGEQFF.

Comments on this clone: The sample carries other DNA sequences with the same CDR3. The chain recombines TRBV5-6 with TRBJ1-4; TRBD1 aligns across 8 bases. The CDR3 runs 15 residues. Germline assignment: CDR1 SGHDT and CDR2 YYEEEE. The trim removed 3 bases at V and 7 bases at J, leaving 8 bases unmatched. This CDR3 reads CASSWGPGGSEKLFF. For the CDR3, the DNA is TGTGCCAGCAGCTGGGGCCCAGGGGGCTCTGAAAAACTGTTTTTT. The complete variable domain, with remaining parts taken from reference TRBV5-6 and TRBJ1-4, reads DAGVTQSPTHLIKTRGQQVTLRCSPKSGHDTVSWYQQALGQGPQFIFQYYEEEERQRGNFPDRFSGHQFPNYSSELNVNALLLGDSALYLCASSWGPGGSEKLFFGSGTQLSVL.

This chain's CDR3 is CASSYTGGISGYTF. The CDR3 bases are TGTGCCAGCAGTTACACGGGGGGAATTTCTGGCTACACCTTC. The genes are TRBV6-5 and TRBJ1-2; D possibly corresponds to TRBD1 (5 bases). V lost 2 bases and J 7 bases, leaving 14 bases between the germline ends. The germline V gene has CDR1 MNHEY and CDR2 SVGAGI. The CDR3 spans 14 residues.

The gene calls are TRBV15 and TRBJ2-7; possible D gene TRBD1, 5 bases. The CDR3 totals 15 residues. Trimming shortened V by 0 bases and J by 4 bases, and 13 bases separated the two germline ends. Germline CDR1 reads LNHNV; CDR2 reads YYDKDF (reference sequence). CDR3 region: CATSRDTGPTYEQYF. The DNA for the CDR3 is TGTGCCACCAGCAGAGATACAGGTCCCACTTACGAGCAGTACTTC. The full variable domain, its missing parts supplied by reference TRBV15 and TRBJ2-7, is DAMVIQNPRYQVTQFGKPVTLSCSQTLNHNVMYWYQQKSSQAPKLLFHYYDKDFNNEADTPDNFQSRRPNTSFCFLDIRSPGLGDTAMYLCATSRDTGPTYEQYFGPGTRLTVT.

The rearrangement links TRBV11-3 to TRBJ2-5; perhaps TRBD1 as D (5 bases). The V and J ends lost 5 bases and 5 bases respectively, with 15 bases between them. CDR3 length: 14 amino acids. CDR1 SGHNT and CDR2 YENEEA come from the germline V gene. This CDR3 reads CASSQGLGEETQYF. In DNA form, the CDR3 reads TGTGCCAGCAGCCAGGGCTTAGGCGAGGAGACCCAGTACTTC.

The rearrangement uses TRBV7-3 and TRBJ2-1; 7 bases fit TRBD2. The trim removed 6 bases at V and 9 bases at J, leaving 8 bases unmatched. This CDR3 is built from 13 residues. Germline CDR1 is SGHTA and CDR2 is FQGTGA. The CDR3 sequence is CASSTRSGAEQFF. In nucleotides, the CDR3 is TGTGCCAGCAGTACCAGGAGCGGGGCTGAGCAGTTCTTC.

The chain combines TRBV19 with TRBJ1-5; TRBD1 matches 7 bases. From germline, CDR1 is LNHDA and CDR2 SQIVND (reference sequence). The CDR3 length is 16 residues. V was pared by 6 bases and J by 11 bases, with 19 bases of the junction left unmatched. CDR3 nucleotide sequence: TGTGCCAGTAGCCGTCCGGGGGACAGTAGTATCAGGGCCCAGCATTTT. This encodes CASSRPGDSSIRAQHF.